Sequencing of this T cell receptor beta chain was carried out in a study of tumor-infiltrating lymphocytes in glioblastoma multiforme. Multiple V-beta primers and a C-beta primer amplified TCRB from RNA. TCRB-specific cDNA synthesis used 0.4 to 0.65 ug of total RNA. These TCRB libraries lack any described unique molecular identifiers. TCRdb independently ran MiXCR on the multiplex PCR reads; one entry per CDR3 protein. Of 20,000 or so distinct CDR3 sequences listed, 65% to 75% are singletons. There are 14 residues in the CDR3. Germline-derived CDR1 and CDR2 are SGHAT and FQNNGV. In the case of this clonotype: The CDR3 ends on some other residue instead of the conserved phenylalanine or tryptophan, so this is likely a read error.

The TCR originated in a male donor with glioblastoma. The rearrangement links TRBV11-2 to TRBJ2-3; D may be TRBD1 (5 bases). Sequenced material: peripheral blood. CDR3 residues: CASSPQWGADMQYL. DNA for the CDR3: TGTGCCAGCAGCCCGCAGTGGGGCGCAGATATGCAGTATTTA.